This T cell receptor (beta chain) was retrieved from a study of response to subunit inactivated influenza vaccine. Study-wide findings and caveats: Each seasonal influenza vaccination recruits few new T cells, the authors suggested.

On this clonotype itself: The antigen remains undetermined.

V was clipped by 1 base and J by 1 base, with 10 bases between them. The CDR3 is 15 residues long. Germline assignment: CDR1 SEHNR and CDR2 FQNEAQ (reference sequence). TCRdb analysed the RT-PCR reads with MiXCR anew, one entry per CDR3 protein. The sample carries around 580,000 distinct CDR3 sequences, about 12% recorded once. The specimen was PBMCs from blood, collected on the day of vaccination. This chain joins TRBV7-9 and TRBJ1-1, with D perhaps TRBD1 (5 bases). The receptor was derived from a man aged 45-65 years who received an inactivated influenza vaccine. The CDR3 sequence is CASSLEGHSNTEAFF. The CDR3 bases are TGTGCCAGCAGCTTAGAAGGACACTCGAACACTGAAGCTTTCTTT.